The present TCR beta chain was sequenced within a study of T cell responses to AZD1222 COVID-19 vaccine. Study results and caveats: Spike-wide vaccine-associated CD4 TCRs dominated at 160-218 and 743-854. It was only a handful of AZD1222 recipients who were seropositive at baseline. Possibly, clonal diversity was underestimated; donors were largely white British and included more females. Spike-specific TCR breadth and depth went up after people got two AZD1222 doses.

A remark on this clone: The antigen remains unidentified.

The CDR3 has 14 residues. Between the trimmed V and J ends, which lost 6 bases and 6 bases, there was a span of 15 bases. Germline values: CDR1 LNHDA, CDR2 SQIVND (reference sequence). Assay: immunoSEQ multiplex PCR; the TCRdb copy retains only in-frame clones and omits some. The data show about 190,000 clones, around 86% seen once. The J gene is TRBJ2-1, the V gene TRBV19; D is ambiguous. The receptor was isolated from an adult in good health. Sequenced material: peripheral blood, taken on day 0 of MenACWY control vaccination. The CDR3 loop reads CASSKSRTGNEQFF. In nucleotides, the CDR3 is TGTGCCAGTAGCAAATCAAGGACGGGCAATGAGCAGTTCTTC.